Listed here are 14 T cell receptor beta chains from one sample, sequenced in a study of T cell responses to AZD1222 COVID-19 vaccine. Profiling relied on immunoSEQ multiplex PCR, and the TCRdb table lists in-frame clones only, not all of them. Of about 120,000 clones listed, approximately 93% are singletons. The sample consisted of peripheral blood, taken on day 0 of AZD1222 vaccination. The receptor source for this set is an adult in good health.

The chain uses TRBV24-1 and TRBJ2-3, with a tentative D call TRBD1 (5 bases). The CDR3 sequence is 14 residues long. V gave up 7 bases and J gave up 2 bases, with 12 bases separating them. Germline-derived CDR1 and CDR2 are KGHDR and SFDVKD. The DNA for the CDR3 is TGTGCCACCAGGAGCAGGGCATCCACAGATACGCAGTATTTT. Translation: CATRSRASTDTQYF.

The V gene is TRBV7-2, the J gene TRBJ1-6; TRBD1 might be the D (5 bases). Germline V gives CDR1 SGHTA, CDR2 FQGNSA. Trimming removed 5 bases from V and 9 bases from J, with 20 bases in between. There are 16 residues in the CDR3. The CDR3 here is CASSPFGGPSGSPLHF. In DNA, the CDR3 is TGTGCCAGCAGCCCCTTTGGGGGACCCTCCGGTTCACCCCTCCACTTT.

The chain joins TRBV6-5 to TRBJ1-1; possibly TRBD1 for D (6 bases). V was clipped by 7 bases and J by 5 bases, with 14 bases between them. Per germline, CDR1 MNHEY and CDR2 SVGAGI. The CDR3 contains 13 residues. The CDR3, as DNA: TGTGCCAGCACGGCGGGGGGCGGGACTGAAGCTTTCTTT. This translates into CASTAGGGTEAFF.

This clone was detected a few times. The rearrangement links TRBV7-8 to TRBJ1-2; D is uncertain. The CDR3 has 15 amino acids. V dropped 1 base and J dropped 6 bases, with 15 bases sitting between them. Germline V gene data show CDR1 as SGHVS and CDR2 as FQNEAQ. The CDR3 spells CASSLGLLQGHGYTF. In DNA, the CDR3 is TGTGCCAGCAGCTTAGGCCTACTTCAAGGACATGGCTACACCTTC.

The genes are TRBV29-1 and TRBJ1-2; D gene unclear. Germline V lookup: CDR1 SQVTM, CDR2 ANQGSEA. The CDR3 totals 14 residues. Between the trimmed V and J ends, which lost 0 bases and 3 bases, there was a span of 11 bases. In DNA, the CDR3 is TGCAGCGTTGAAGATCGGGCCAGGCACTATGGCTACACCTTC. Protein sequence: CSVEDRARHYGYTF.

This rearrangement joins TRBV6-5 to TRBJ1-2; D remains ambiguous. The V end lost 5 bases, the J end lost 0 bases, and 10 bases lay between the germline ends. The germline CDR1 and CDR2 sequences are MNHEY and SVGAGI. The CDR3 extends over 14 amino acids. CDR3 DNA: TGTGCCAGCAGTAGAGAGAGAGCTAACTATGGCTACACCTTC. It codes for CASSRERANYGYTF.

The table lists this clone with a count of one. The CDR3 DNA reads as TGTGCCAGCAGCCAAGATTGGGGCAGGGGGCGTAATTCACCCCTCCACTTT. Its protein is CASSQDWGRGRNSPLHF. The chain employs TRBV14 and TRBJ1-6; 8 bases line up with TRBD1. The CDR3 is made up of 17 amino acids. Trimming removed 0 bases from V and 6 bases from J; junction bases left unmatched: 7. CDR1 is SGHDN and CDR2 is FVKESK in the germline V gene.

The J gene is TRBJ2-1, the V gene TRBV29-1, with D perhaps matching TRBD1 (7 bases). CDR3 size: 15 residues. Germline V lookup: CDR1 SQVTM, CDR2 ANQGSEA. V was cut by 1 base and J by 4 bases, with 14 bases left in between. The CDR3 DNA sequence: TGCAGCGTTGAAGGGTCCCCAGGGGGGTACAATGAGCAGTTCTTC. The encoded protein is CSVEGSPGGYNEQFF.

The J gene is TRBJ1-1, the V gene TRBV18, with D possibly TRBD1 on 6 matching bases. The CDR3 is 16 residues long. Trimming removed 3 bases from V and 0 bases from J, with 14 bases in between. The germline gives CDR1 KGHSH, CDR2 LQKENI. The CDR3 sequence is CASSPSIQGLNTEAFF. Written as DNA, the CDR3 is TGTGCCAGCTCACCGTCCATACAGGGACTGAACACTGAAGCTTTCTTT.

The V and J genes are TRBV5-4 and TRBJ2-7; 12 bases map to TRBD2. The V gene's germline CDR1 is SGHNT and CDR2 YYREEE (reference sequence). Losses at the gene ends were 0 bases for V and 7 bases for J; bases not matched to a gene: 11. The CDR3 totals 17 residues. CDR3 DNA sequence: TGTGCCAGCAGCTTGGTTGTGTCTAGCGGGGGGGCAGGGGAGCAGTACTTC. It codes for CASSLVVSSGGAGEQYF.

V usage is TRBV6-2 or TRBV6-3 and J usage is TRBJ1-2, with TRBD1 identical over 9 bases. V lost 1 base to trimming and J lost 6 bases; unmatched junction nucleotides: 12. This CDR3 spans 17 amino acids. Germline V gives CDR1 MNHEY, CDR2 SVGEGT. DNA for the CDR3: TGTGCCAGCAGTTACTTCCTCGGGACAGGGTATTTTGATGGCTACACCTTC. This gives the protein CASSYFLGTGYFDGYTF.

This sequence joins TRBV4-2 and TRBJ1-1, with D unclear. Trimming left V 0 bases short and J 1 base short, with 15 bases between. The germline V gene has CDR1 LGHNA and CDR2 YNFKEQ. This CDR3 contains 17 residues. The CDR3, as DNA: TGTGCCAGCAGCCAAGATCCCCCCGTGGGCAGGAACACTGAAGCTTTCTTT. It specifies CASSQDPPVGRNTEAFF.

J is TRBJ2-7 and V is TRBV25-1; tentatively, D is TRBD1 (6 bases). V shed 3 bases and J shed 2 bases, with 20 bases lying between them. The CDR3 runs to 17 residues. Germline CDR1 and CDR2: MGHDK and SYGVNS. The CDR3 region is CASSDPLQQGRTYEQYF. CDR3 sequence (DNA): TGTGCCAGCAGTGACCCTCTCCAACAGGGTAGGACCTACGAGCAGTACTTC.

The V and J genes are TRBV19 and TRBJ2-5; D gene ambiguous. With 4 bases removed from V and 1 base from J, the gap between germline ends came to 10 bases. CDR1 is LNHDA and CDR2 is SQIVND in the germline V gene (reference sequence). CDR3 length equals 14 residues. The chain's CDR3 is CASSRMGLQETQYF. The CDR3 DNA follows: TGTGCCAGTAGTAGGATGGGCCTCCAAGAGACCCAGTACTTC.